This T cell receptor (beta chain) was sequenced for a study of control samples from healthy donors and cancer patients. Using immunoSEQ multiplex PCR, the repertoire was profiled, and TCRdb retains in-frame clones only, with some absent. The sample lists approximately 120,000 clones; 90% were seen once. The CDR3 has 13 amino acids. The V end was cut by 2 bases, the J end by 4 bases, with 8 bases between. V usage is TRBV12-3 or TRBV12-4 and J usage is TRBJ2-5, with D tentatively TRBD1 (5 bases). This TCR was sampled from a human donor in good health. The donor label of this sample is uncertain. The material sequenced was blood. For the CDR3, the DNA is TGTGCCAGCAGTTTATCAGGGTTAGAGACCCAGTACTTC. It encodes CASSLSGLETQYF.